The 23 T cell receptor beta chains presented below share a single source sample, sequenced in a study of T cells expressing NK-cell markers (TCRdb year 2020). Libraries came from 5' RACE. Sequencing was performed on an Illumina HiSeq 2000. TCRdb reprocessed the reads, so every CDR3 protein sequence counts as one entry and DNA is not shown. The data table for this sample lists 550,000 to 600,000 distinct CDR3 sequences. Together, the top ten hold roughly 3.6% of the sample. The specimen was blood T cells: a sorted CD56 or NKG2C T cell subset, CD4+ or CD8+ T cells, or bulk PBMC T cells (not recorded which). The receptors come from a man aged 18 to 35 in good health. Donor details come from another sample of the same person, matched by shared clones.

The chain employs TRBV5-1 and TRBJ1-1; with no DNA, the TCRdb D assignment of TRBD1 cannot be verified. CDR3 length equals 14 residues. Germline V gene data show CDR1 as SGHRS and CDR2 as YFSETQ. The CDR3 spells CASSPKGADTEAFF.

The chain joins TRBV27 to TRBJ2-7; the D call of TRBD2 rests on TCRdb alone, since no DNA is present to check it. The CDR3 sequence is 15 residues long. The germline gives CDR1 MNHEY, CDR2 SMNVEV (reference sequence). CDR3: CASSPRLAGDGEQYF.

CDR3 in amino acids: CASSPILGTSTDTQYF. The V call is TRBV5-1, the J call TRBJ2-3; TCRdb calls TRBD1, which cannot be checked without DNA. Germline V CDR1 and CDR2: SGHRS, YFSETQ. CDR3 length: 16 residues.

The V and J genes are TRBV2 and TRBJ1-6; there is no DNA to check the TCRdb D call of TRBD1. The CDR3 consists of 17 residues. Germline CDR1 and CDR2: SNHLY and FYNNEI. CDR3 region: CASIRQPPGSGDSPLHF.

The chain carries TRBV4-2 and TRBJ2-3; the TCRdb call, TRBD1, lacks DNA for checking. This CDR3 is 17 amino acids long. Germline lookup yields CDR1 LGHNA and CDR2 YNFKEQ. This CDR3 reads CASSQKHGHEQIDTQYF.

Here the CDR3 reads CASSEDRGREKLFF. The chain uses TRBV10-2 and TRBJ1-4; TCRdb calls TRBD1, which cannot be checked without DNA. Germline loops: CDR1 WSHSY, CDR2 SAAADI. The CDR3 extends over 14 amino acids.

The genes are TRBV6-2 or TRBV6-3 and TRBJ1-1; no DNA is available, so the TRBD1 call from TCRdb remains unchecked. This CDR3 region has 15 residues. CDR1 and CDR2 from the germline V gene are MNHEY and SVGEGT. The chain's CDR3 is CASSYAGVGNTEAFF.

This chain links TRBV29-1 with TRBJ2-1. Looked up from germline, CDR1 is SQVTM and CDR2 is ANQGSEA. The CDR3 runs 14 residues. CDR3 amino acids: CSVIDRIGYNEQFF.

The chain combines TRBV25-1 with TRBJ2-1. Germline assignment: CDR1 MGHDK and CDR2 SYGVNS. The CDR3 sequence is 15 residues long. CDR3 residues: CASSRAASSYNEQFF. Filled out from reference TRBV25-1 and TRBJ2-1, the complete variable domain reads EADIYQTPRYLVIGTGKKITLECSQTMGHDKMYWYQQDPGMELHLIHYSYGVNSTEKGDLSSESTVSRIRTEHFPLTLESARPSHTSQYLCASSRAASSYNEQFFGPGTRLTVL.

The chain carries TRBV25-1 and TRBJ2-4; TCRdb reports TRBD1, a call that lacks DNA to check it against. Germline CDR1 is MGHDK and CDR2 is SYGVNS. The CDR3 is made up of 14 amino acids. The CDR3 region is CASGASATKNIQYF.

V usage is TRBV4-1 and J usage is TRBJ2-3; the TCRdb D gene call, TRBD1, has no DNA to confirm it. The CDR3 length is 15 residues. Germline loops: CDR1 MGHRA, CDR2 YSYEKL. The CDR3 loop reads CASSHRTGDTDTQYF.

The chain employs TRBV12-3 or TRBV12-4 and TRBJ2-1; TCRdb reports TRBD1, a call that lacks DNA to check it against. CDR3 length: 14 amino acids. This CDR3 reads CASRKRDTTNEQFF.

The rearrangement joins TRBV5-1 to TRBJ2-2. The germline gives CDR1 SGHRS, CDR2 YFSETQ. There are 14 residues in the CDR3. The CDR3 region is CASSSVYKSGELFF.

This rearrangement joins TRBV10-3 to TRBJ2-2. CDR1 and CDR2 from the germline V gene are ENHRY and SYGVKD. The CDR3 runs to 14 residues. The chain's CDR3 is CAISVSATTGELFF.

The chain carries TRBV5-1 and TRBJ1-1. CDR1 is SGHRS and CDR2 is YFSETQ in the germline V gene. This CDR3 contains 15 residues. CDR3 region: CASSSRGVENTEAFF.

The chain is built from TRBV10-3 and TRBJ1-5; the TRBD1 assignment by TCRdb is unverifiable without DNA. The CDR3 spans 16 residues. From germline, CDR1 is ENHRY and CDR2 SYGVKD. The CDR3 here is CAISESGTGGNQPQHF.

V gene TRBV11-2 combines with J gene TRBJ2-7; TCRdb indicates TRBD1, and absent DNA this call remains unverified. In germline, CDR1 is SGHAT, CDR2 FQNNGV. The CDR3 runs to 15 residues. The CDR3 protein is CASTQLRDTSYEQYF.

This sequence joins TRBV7-2 and TRBJ2-3; with no DNA, the TCRdb D assignment of TRBD2 cannot be verified. Germline V lookup: CDR1 SGHTA, CDR2 FQGNSA. The CDR3 extends over 15 amino acids. CDR3 sequence: CASSPLSGVTDTQYF. Filled out from reference TRBV7-2 and TRBJ2-3, the complete variable domain reads GAGVSQSPSNKVTEKGKDVELRCDPISGHTALYWYRQSLGQGLEFLIYFQGNSAPDKSGLPSDRFSAERTGGSVSTLTIQRTQQEDSAVYLCASSPLSGVTDTQYFGPGTRLTVL.

V usage is TRBV18 and J usage is TRBJ1-1. Germline assignment: CDR1 KGHSH and CDR2 LQKENI. The length of the CDR3 is 16 residues. The CDR3 loop reads CASSPRDNKMNTEAFF.

J is TRBJ2-1 and V is TRBV11-2; the D gene TCRdb calls, TRBD1, cannot be checked with no DNA. From germline, CDR1 is SGHAT and CDR2 FQNNGV. This CDR3 contains 13 residues. The CDR3 reads CAIDPGNYNEQFF.

The genes are TRBV18 and TRBJ2-5. Germline values: CDR1 KGHSH, CDR2 LQKENI. The CDR3 is made up of 11 amino acids. CDR3 residues: CASSRQETQYF.

This CDR3 is CASGLPGQEETQYF. The chain carries TRBV12-5 and TRBJ2-5; the D call of TRBD1 rests on TCRdb alone, since no DNA is present to check it. The CDR3 has 14 amino acids. Germline V gene lookup returns CDR1 LGHNT and CDR2 FRNRAP.

The chain links TRBV6-5 to TRBJ1-6; no DNA is available, so the TRBD1 call from TCRdb remains unchecked. CDR1 MNHEY and CDR2 SVGAGI come from the germline V gene. The CDR3 is 13 residues long. The CDR3 is CASRGGRDSPLHF.